Listed here are 23 T cell receptor beta chains from one sample, sequenced in a study of Graves' ophthalmopathy and Graves' hyperthyroidism. The authors amplified TCR beta CDR3 regions from RNA transcripts. An opening RT-PCR round employed HTBI primers and preceded a second-round multiplex PCR. MiXCR was run by TCRdb on the multiplex PCR reads, yielding one entry per CDR3 protein. Here the sample spans about 410,000 distinct CDR3 sequences, approximately 16% being singletons. The sample comprised peripheral blood. The receptors were gathered from a young woman with Graves' ophthalmopathy.

This clonotype was seen many times. This sequence joins TRBV7-2 and TRBJ1-5; no firm D call. CDR1 and CDR2 (germline): SGHTA, FQGNSA. V gave up 2 bases and J gave up 3 bases, with 8 bases separating them. The CDR3 runs to 14 residues. The CDR3 DNA sequence: TGTGCCAGCAGCTTAAGGACTGTCAATCAGCCCCAGCATTTT. It specifies CASSLRTVNQPQHF.

At least ten counts were recorded for this clonotype. DNA of the CDR3: TGTGCCAGCAGGCCAGTCCCTCGGGGGGTCACTGAAGCTTTCTTT. Amino acid sequence: CASRPVPRGVTEAFF. This rearrangement joins TRBV27 to TRBJ1-1; D is perhaps TRBD1 (5 bases). Germline V gives CDR1 MNHEY, CDR2 SMNVEV (reference sequence). V was cut by 6 bases and J by 4 bases, with 18 bases left in between. The CDR3 covers 15 residues.

The chain joins TRBV12-3 or TRBV12-4 to TRBJ2-5; no clear D gene. Deletions cut 5 bases from V and 1 base from J, with 11 bases between. The length of the CDR3 is 14 residues. The CDR3 region is CASSGRSPQETQYF. CDR3 DNA: TGTGCCAGCAGTGGCCGAAGTCCCCAAGAGACCCAGTACTTC.

This clonotype was counted ten times or more. The V and J genes are TRBV9 and TRBJ2-2; no reliable D call. Germline loops: CDR1 SGDLS, CDR2 YYNGEE. V was shortened by 0 bases and J by 3 bases, with 9 bases between the two germline ends. CDR3 length equals 15 residues. As DNA, the CDR3 is TGTGCCAGCAGCGTAGAAGCCCTTGACACCGGGGAGCTGTTTTTT. This sequence encodes CASSVEALDTGELFF. The entire variable domain, with the rest obtained from reference TRBV9 and TRBJ2-2, is as follows: DSGVTQTPKHLITATGQRVTLRCSPRSGDLSVYWYQQSLDQGLQFLIQYYNGEERAKGNILERFSAQQFPDLHSELNLSSLELGDSALYFCASSVEALDTGELFFGEGSRLTVL.

This clonotype has ten or more counts. This sequence joins TRBV9 and TRBJ2-5; D gene ambiguous. V shed 0 bases and J shed 5 bases, with 8 bases lying between them. The CDR3 loop spans 13 amino acids. The germline V gene encodes CDR1 SGDLS and CDR2 YYNGEE. The CDR3 is CASSVGSEETQYF. The DNA of the CDR3 is TGTGCCAGCAGCGTAGGGTCAGAGGAGACCCAGTACTTC.

This clonotype was counted ten times or more. The chain recombines TRBV10-1 with TRBJ2-7; 8 nucleotides match TRBD2. This CDR3 is built from 14 residues. Trimming at V came to 6 bases and at J to 2 bases, leaving 6 bases not matched to a gene. Per the germline V gene, CDR1 is WNHNN and CDR2 is SYGVQD (reference sequence). The CDR3 protein is CASRLREGPYEQYF. The CDR3 DNA reads TGCGCCAGCAGGCTACGGGAGGGCCCCTACGAGCAGTACTTC.

This clonotype has at least ten counts. The V and J genes are TRBV7-9 and TRBJ1-1; D possibly corresponds to TRBD1 (6 bases). The ends were cut back, 4 bases at V and 0 bases at J, with 12 bases in the middle. CDR1 SEHNR and CDR2 FQNEAQ come from the germline V gene (reference sequence). The CDR3 is 15 amino acids. Here the CDR3 reads CASSSDRIMNTEAFF. In nucleotides, the CDR3 is TGTGCCAGCAGCTCAGACAGGATTATGAACACTGAAGCTTTCTTT.

This chain joins TRBV6-1 and TRBJ1-1; tentatively, D is TRBD1 (6 bases). The V end lost 10 bases, the J end lost 0 bases, and 15 bases lay between the germline ends. The CDR3 runs 14 residues. Germline V gene data show CDR1 as MNHNS and CDR2 as SASEGT. This chain's CDR3 is CATVLTGMNTEAFF. The DNA for the CDR3 is TGTGCCACCGTCCTGACAGGAATGAACACTGAAGCTTTCTTT.

Ten or more counts support this clonotype. The gene calls are TRBV12-3 or TRBV12-4 and TRBJ2-5; D is unclear. This CDR3 is 14 amino acids long. V was clipped by 6 bases and J by 5 bases, with 16 bases between them. CDR3 bases: TGTGCCAGCAGCCGAGCGAGAACGCGGGAGACCCAGTACTTC. It yields the protein CASSRARTRETQYF.

Many counts were recorded for this clonotype. The chain couples TRBV2 to TRBJ1-3; weak D call: TRBD1 (5 bases). The CDR3 is 15 amino acids. Trimming cost V 4 bases and J 2 bases, with 12 bases left between them. Germline assignment: CDR1 SNHLY and CDR2 FYNNEI. In DNA form, the CDR3 reads TGTGCCAGCAGTGTCGGGACGTATACTGGAAACACCATATATTTT. As protein: CASSVGTYTGNTIYF.

This clonotype appeared a few times. The chain employs TRBV19 and TRBJ1-2, with D perhaps matching TRBD1 (5 bases). The ends were cut back, 6 bases at V and 6 bases at J, with 8 bases in the middle. Germline lookup yields CDR1 LNHDA and CDR2 SQIVND (reference sequence). This CDR3 has 11 residues. The CDR3 region is CASRQEDGYTF. In nucleotides, the CDR3 is TGTGCCAGTAGACAGGAGGATGGCTACACCTTC.

This clonotype was observed at least ten times. This chain connects TRBV28 to TRBJ2-7, with D perhaps assigned TRBD1 or TRBD2 (5 bases each). The V gene lost 5 bases and the J gene lost 0 bases, with 17 bases spanning the gap. Germline V gene data show CDR1 as MDHEN and CDR2 as SYDVKM. The CDR3 has 16 amino acids. CDR3 sequence: CASSAYEGTDSYEQYF. CDR3 nucleotides: TGTGCCAGCAGTGCTTACGAGGGGACCGACTCCTACGAGCAGTACTTC.

This clonotype has ten or more counts. The chain joins TRBV7-8 to TRBJ1-1; a weak D match, TRBD1 (5 bases). There are 14 residues in the CDR3. The V and J ends lost 1 base and 1 base respectively, with 7 bases between them. CDR1 and CDR2 (germline): SGHVS, FQNEAQ. The DNA of the CDR3 is TGTGCCAGCAGCTTAGGCGGACAGAACACTGAAGCTTTCTTT. As protein: CASSLGGQNTEAFF.

This clonotype was recorded at least ten times. The chain carries TRBV12-3 or TRBV12-4 and TRBJ1-5; D not resolved. This CDR3 region has 11 residues. V lost 6 bases, J lost 11 bases, and 11 bases lay in between. CDR3 bases: TGTGCCAGCAGCCAGTCAGAAGCCCAGCATTTT. Its protein product is CASSQSEAQHF.

This clonotype was detected only a few times. This rearrangement joins TRBV9 to TRBJ1-6, with D hard to call. V was pared by 7 bases and J by 7 bases, with 9 bases between. The CDR3 totals 12 residues. CDR1 and CDR2 from the germline V gene are SGDLS and YYNGEE. CDR3 amino acids: CASGRLNSPLHF. In nucleotides, the CDR3 is TGTGCCAGCGGCAGGTTAAATTCACCCCTCCACTTT. The full variable domain, rest sourced from reference TRBV9 and TRBJ1-6, is DSGVTQTPKHLITATGQRVTLRCSPRSGDLSVYWYQQSLDQGLQFLIQYYNGEERAKGNILERFSAQQFPDLHSELNLSSLELGDSALYFCASGRLNSPLHFGNGTRLTVT.

This clonotype was recorded many times. The chain is built from TRBV27 and TRBJ2-7; 7 bases agree with TRBD2. The CDR3 runs to 14 residues. J lost 6 bases, V lost 0 bases, and 5 bases had no gene match. CDR1 is MNHEY and CDR2 is SMNVEV in the germline V gene (reference sequence). The CDR3 DNA reads TGTGCCAGCAGTTTATCGGGGGAGGGCACCGAGCAGTACTTC. It is translated as CASSLSGEGTEQYF.

This clonotype has at least ten counts. This rearrangement joins TRBV18 to TRBJ1-6, with a weak D call TRBD1 (6 bases). From germline, CDR1 is KGHSH and CDR2 LQKENI. The V end was cut by 1 base, the J end by 7 bases, with 11 bases between. The CDR3 is made up of 15 amino acids. CDR3 region: CASSPLKGGNSPLHF. The CDR3 nucleotides read TGTGCCAGCTCACCACTTAAGGGGGGAAATTCACCCCTCCACTTT.

Many counts were recorded for this clonotype. The CDR3 DNA sequence: TGTGCCATCCAGCGGGAGACCCAGTACTTC. Translated, it gives CAIQRETQYF. V usage is TRBV7-9 and J usage is TRBJ2-5; a possible D gene is TRBD2 (5 bases). This CDR3 region has 10 residues. V shed 10 bases and J shed 5 bases, with 8 bases lying between them. Looked up from germline, CDR1 is SEHNR and CDR2 is FQNEAQ (reference sequence).

The table lists this clonotype with many counts. The chain carries TRBV15 and TRBJ2-2, with 10 bases aligning to TRBD1. CDR3 size: 15 residues. V lost 3 bases, J lost 5 bases, and 3 bases stayed unmatched. CDR1 is LNHNV, CDR2 YYDKDF, per germline (reference sequence). The DNA for the CDR3 is TGTGCCACCAGCAGGGACAGGGGGAGGACCGGGGAGCTGTTTTTT. This encodes CATSRDRGRTGELFF.

This clonotype was found many times. This rearrangement joins TRBV11-2 to TRBJ2-4; 7 bases line up with TRBD2. The CDR3 has 14 residues. Germline CDR1 and CDR2: SGHAT and FQNNGV. With V trimmed by 1 base and J by 6 bases, 3 bases remained unmatched. The CDR3 DNA sequence: TGTGCCAGCAGCTTAGTGGCGGGAGTAAACATTCAGTACTTC. Translation gives CASSLVAGVNIQYF.

This clonotype has only a few counts. The chain has TRBV30 and TRBJ2-3; TRBD1 aligns across 7 bases. J gave up 2 bases and V 4 bases, and 9 bases lay outside the gene matches. This CDR3 is built from 15 residues. Germline V lookup: CDR1 GTSNPN, CDR2 SVGIG (reference sequence). Written as DNA, the CDR3 is TGTGCCTGGACTGGGAAGGGGGCCCCCACAGATACGCAGTATTTT. Protein product: CAWTGKGAPTDTQYF.

This clonotype was seen more than once but under ten times. This chain links TRBV6-5 with TRBJ2-2; D might be TRBD1 (5 bases). Germline V CDR1 and CDR2: MNHEY, SVGAGI. This CDR3 has 15 residues. V gave up 0 bases and J gave up 0 bases, with 5 bases separating them. Written as DNA, the CDR3 is TGTGCCAGCAGTTACTCACAGGCGAACACCGGGGAGCTGTTTTTT. This codes for CASSYSQANTGELFF.

J is TRBJ2-7 and V is TRBV28; possible D gene TRBD2, 5 bases. V gave up 8 bases and J gave up 0 bases, with 11 bases separating them. The CDR3 contains 13 residues. Germline V gives CDR1 MDHEN, CDR2 SYDVKM. CDR3 nucleotide sequence: TGTGCCAGCGGCGCGGGTAGCTCCTACGAGCAGTACTTC. Translated: CASGAGSSYEQYF. The full variable domain, in which reference TRBV28 and TRBJ2-7 provide the parts outside the CDR3, is DVKVTQSSRYLVKRTGEKVFLECVQDMDHENMFWYRQDPGLGLRLIYFSYDVKMKEKGDIPEGYSVSREKKERFSLILESASTNQTSMYLCASGAGSSYEQYFGPGTRLTVT.